The rows below give T cell receptor beta chains drawn from one sample of a study of human T cells and chemical hapten exposure. In TCRdb, the RACE reads were re-called with MiXCR into one record per CDR3 protein. The sample consists of a few hundred thousand distinct CDR3 sequences, about 5.4% of them appearing once. The source was whole blood, collected in connection with sensitization to the hapten diphenylcyclopropenone (DPC). These receptors were collected from a young woman with alopecia areata. Some clones in this sample may be carry-over from other donors' samples. CDR3s include the opening cysteine and the closing phenylalanine or tryptophan.

j_call v_call cdr3_aa
TRBJ1-5 TRBV7-2 CASSLVWAPNQPQHF
TRBJ2-7 TRBV7-3 CASSLSGLATDEQYF
TRBJ2-3 TRBV6-2/TRBV6-3 CASSYSRLALTDTQYF
TRBJ2-7 TRBV6-5 CASSRTDRVEQYF
TRBJ2-7 TRBV20-1 CSASRTGLEEQYF
TRBJ2-3 TRBV6-2/TRBV6-3 CASRTRDPGLDTQYF
TRBJ2-5 TRBV12-3/TRBV12-4 CASSLAGQGTQYF
TRBJ2-3 TRBV6-4 CASSERGPGDTQYF
TRBJ2-1 TRBV7-2 CASSLFAARLAYNEQFF
TRBJ1-5 TRBV4-3 CASSQDFVMDGNQPQHF
TRBJ2-2 TRBV10-3 CATVPSGGHTGELFF
TRBJ2-3 TRBV7-3 CASSSRDYQNTQYF
TRBJ1-2 TRBV9 CASRQGGHGYTF
TRBJ2-6 TRBV5-5 CASSLTDSAPSGANVLTF
TRBJ2-1 TRBV7-2 CASTEGDPSYNEQFF
TRBJ1-5 TRBV25-1 CASSDGQVYDQPQHF
TRBJ1-4 TRBV5-1 CASSQTYGMGEKLFF
TRBJ2-3 TRBV6-2/TRBV6-3 CASSIRQLAGAKDTQYF
TRBJ1-6 TRBV7-3 CASSPGQNNSPLHF
TRBJ2-5 TRBV7-2 CASSAGGRGLETQYF
TRBJ2-7 TRBV28 CASRQGYEQYF
TRBJ2-7 TRBV5-1 CASSGEGRRGYEQYF
TRBJ1-2 TRBV6-5 CASSRQANYGYTF
TRBJ1-4 TRBV29-1 CSVVGGTNEKLFF
TRBJ1-5 TRBV4-2 CASSQDTDRDNQPQHF
TRBJ1-1 TRBV19 CASSTSRGREAFF
TRBJ2-5 TRBV28 CATRAPEETQYF
TRBJ2-3 TRBV9 CASSVSRSTSGGTDTQYF
TRBJ2-1 TRBV9 CASSAGGSYNEQFF
TRBJ2-5 TRBV24-1 CATSDIEGGETQYF
TRBJ2-7 TRBV24-1 CATSDGDFRNEQYF
TRBJ1-1 TRBV6-2/TRBV6-3 CASLTGHAYTEAFF
TRBJ2-5 TRBV5-4 CASSLDERETQYF
TRBJ1-1 TRBV7-2 CASSSGGNGHLEAFF
TRBJ2-7 TRBV5-5 CASSPHQDEQYF
TRBJ1-4 TRBV4-3 CASSQGTVNEKLFF
TRBJ2-3 TRBV6-1 CASSEEWADTQYF
TRBJ2-4 TRBV18 CASSPPSGDIQYF
TRBJ1-5 TRBV2 CASSERDSLNQPQHF
TRBJ1-1 TRBV29-1 CSVEEVVGAEAFF
TRBJ2-7 TRBV7-2 CASSLQPYEQYF
TRBJ1-2 TRBV20-1 CSASPYGYTF
TRBJ1-1 TRBV5-1 CASSLQGPWDTEAFF
TRBJ2-3 TRBV29-1 CSVTGTSGVTDTQYF
TRBJ2-5 TRBV7-2 CASSLNGARQETQYF
TRBJ2-5 TRBV6-2/TRBV6-3 CASSYSPSGGGQETQYF
TRBJ1-1 TRBV5-4 CASSTTGVNTEAFF
TRBJ2-4 TRBV6-5 CASKGASKNIQYF
TRBJ1-1 TRBV3-1 CASSQHDKNTEAFF
TRBJ2-1 TRBV7-3 CASSLSPGLYNEQFF
TRBJ2-1 TRBV4-3 CASSQGAGEQFF
TRBJ1-5 TRBV28 CASSSHSNQPQHF